The 27 T cell receptor beta chains below come from one sample, sequenced in a study of shared clonotypes between healthy human individuals. The method was immunoSEQ multiplex PCR; TCRdb's version includes in-frame clones alone and lacks a portion of them. The sample contains 2 million to 2.5 million clones, over 85% of which appear only once. Sequencing was done on a sample of naive CD4+ T cells from PBMCs. Subset meaning: CD45RA+ positively selected. All receptors come from a man aged 18 to 29 in good health. Some clones in this sample may be carry-over from other donors' samples.

This sequence joins TRBV30 and TRBJ1-4; D perhaps matches TRBD1 (6 bases). Germline values: CDR1 GTSNPN, CDR2 SVGIG (reference sequence). V was shortened by 3 bases and J by 0 bases, with 11 bases between the two germline ends. The CDR3 covers 15 residues. DNA of the CDR3: TGTGCCTGGAGGAGTAGGACAGCAACTAATGAAAAACTGTTTTTT. Its translation: CAWRSRTATNEKLFF.

V and J are TRBV7-3 and TRBJ2-3; the D gene is possibly TRBD1 (6 bases). The germline gives CDR1 SGHTA, CDR2 FQGTGA. V was trimmed by 2 bases and J by 6 bases, leaving 15 bases between them. The CDR3 has 15 amino acids. The chain's CDR3 is CASSLGQGIPDTQYF. DNA of the CDR3: TGTGCCAGCAGCTTAGGTCAGGGGATACCCGATACGCAGTATTTT.

This clone has only a few counts. The V call is TRBV6-1, the J call TRBJ2-2; 7 bases fit TRBD2. Germline V gene data show CDR1 as MNHNS and CDR2 as SASEGT. The trim removed 8 bases at V and 3 bases at J, leaving 3 bases unmatched. The CDR3 has 13 amino acids. The CDR3 sequence is CASLGRDTGELFF. The CDR3 nucleotides are TGTGCCAGCTTAGGGAGGGACACCGGGGAGCTGTTTTTT.

About this clone itself: The junction and the germline gene differ at one end; a read error may be behind it. The same CDR3 can be traced to other DNA sequences in this sample. The CDR3 nucleotides read TGCGCCTGGAGTGTATTGGGGACCCAGTACTTC. Translation gives CAWSVLGTQYF. The rearrangement joins TRBV30 to TRBJ2-5; D unresolved. CDR3 size: 11 residues. Germline CDR1 and CDR2: GTSNPN and SVGIG (reference sequence).

The V gene is TRBV6-1, the J gene TRBJ2-5, with no clear D. CDR1 and CDR2 (germline): MNHNS, SASEGT. Trimming left V 9 bases short and J 2 bases short, with 16 bases between. The CDR3 covers 14 residues. CDR3 nucleotide sequence: TGTGCCAGTGACCCAGTGAACTCACAAGAGACCCAGTACTTC. Translating it yields CASDPVNSQETQYF.

The chain recombines TRBV5-1 with TRBJ1-1; 7 bases agree with TRBD1. V lost 0 bases and J lost 7; bases outside the gene matches: 15. This CDR3 is 17 amino acids long. The germline gives CDR1 SGHRS, CDR2 YFSETQ. The CDR3 loop is CASSLAHRSQGIGEAFF. The CDR3 DNA sequence: TGCGCCAGCAGCTTGGCACACCGGTCACAGGGGATTGGTGAAGCTTTCTTT.

This chain links TRBV18 with TRBJ1-2; 7 bases line up with TRBD1. The V gene's germline CDR1 is KGHSH and CDR2 LQKENI. J lost 4 bases, V lost 6 bases, and 8 bases had no gene match. The CDR3 spans 14 residues. For the CDR3, the DNA is TGTGCCAGCTCCCCCGACAGGGCACCCTATGGCTACACCTTC. It translates to CASSPDRAPYGYTF. The whole variable domain, remainder taken from reference TRBV18 and TRBJ1-2, is NAGVMQNPRHLVRRRGQEARLRCSPMKGHSHVYWYRQLPEEGLKFMVYLQKENIIDESGMPKERFSAEFPKEGPSILRIQQVVRGDSAAYFCASSPDRAPYGYTFGSGTRLTVV.

V gene TRBV7-2 combines with J gene TRBJ1-2; 8 bases align to TRBD1. The CDR3 covers 18 residues. Germline CDR1 reads SGHTA; CDR2 reads FQGNSA. V was clipped by 2 bases and J by 4 bases; unmatched bases: 15. The CDR3: CASSLQSGGFPFGYGYTF. CDR3 sequence (DNA): TGTGCCAGCAGCTTACAGTCAGGGGGCTTCCCTTTCGGCTATGGCTACACCTTC. Complete variable domain (other parts from reference TRBV7-2 and TRBJ1-2): GAGVSQSPSNKVTEKGKDVELRCDPISGHTALYWYRQSLGQGLEFLIYFQGNSAPDKSGLPSDRFSAERTGGSVSTLTIQRTQQEDSAVYLCASSLQSGGFPFGYGYTFGSGTRLTVV.

The chain employs TRBV5-1 and TRBJ2-3, with 8 bases aligning to TRBD1. This CDR3 spans 16 amino acids. After removal of 4 bases from V and 0 bases from J, the junction contained 7 bases not matched to a gene. Germline V gene lookup returns CDR1 SGHRS and CDR2 YFSETQ. The CDR3 nucleotides are TGCGCCAGCAGCAGGGGGGACAGGTGGAGCACAGATACGCAGTATTTT. It is translated as CASSRGDRWSTDTQYF.

The rearrangement joins TRBV7-2 to TRBJ2-5, with a weak D call TRBD1 (5 bases). CDR3 length: 13 amino acids. V lost 4 bases and J 2 bases, leaving 8 bases between the germline ends. The germline V gene has CDR1 SGHTA and CDR2 FQGNSA. The CDR3 sequence is CASSSRQQETQYF. The DNA of the CDR3 is TGTGCCAGCAGCTCCCGACAGCAAGAGACCCAGTACTTC.

The chain employs TRBV18 and TRBJ2-3, with a tentative D call TRBD1 (5 bases). Trimming stripped 2 bases from V and 4 bases from J, with 13 bases between. The CDR3 runs 15 residues. CDR1 and CDR2 (germline): KGHSH, LQKENI. CDR3 amino acids: CASSPVAGAADTQYF. CDR3 bases: TGTGCCAGCTCACCAGTAGCTGGGGCTGCAGATACGCAGTATTTT. Using reference TRBV18 and TRBJ2-3 for the parts outside the CDR3, the full variable domain is NAGVMQNPRHLVRRRGQEARLRCSPMKGHSHVYWYRQLPEEGLKFMVYLQKENIIDESGMPKERFSAEFPKEGPSILRIQQVVRGDSAAYFCASSPVAGAADTQYFGPGTRLTVL.

The J gene is TRBJ1-5, the V gene TRBV28, with D possibly being TRBD1 (5 bases). The germline CDR1 and CDR2 sequences are MDHEN and SYDVKM. The CDR3 loop spans 14 amino acids. The V gene lost 3 bases and the J gene lost 6 bases, with 12 bases spanning the gap. CDR3 amino acids: CASSLGGERQPQHF. In DNA form, the CDR3 reads TGTGCCAGCAGTTTGGGAGGGGAACGTCAGCCCCAGCATTTT.

The chain recombines TRBV5-1 with TRBJ1-3; D call uncertain. V lost 4 bases and J 0 bases, leaving 11 bases between the germline ends. This CDR3 region has 15 residues. In germline, CDR1 is SGHRS, CDR2 YFSETQ. The CDR3 DNA reads TGCGCCAGCAGCCCTGGACGGAACTCTGGAAACACCATATATTTT. It translates to CASSPGRNSGNTIYF.

The V call is TRBV14, the J call TRBJ2-2; no clear D. Germline CDR1 reads SGHDN; CDR2 reads FVKESK. V dropped 1 base and J dropped 0 bases, with 9 bases sitting between them. The CDR3 covers 16 residues. CDR3 loop: CASSQAGSTNTGELFF. For the CDR3, the DNA is TGTGCCAGCAGCCAAGCCGGGTCAACGAACACCGGGGAGCTGTTTTTT.

This chain links TRBV7-9 with TRBJ2-7; TRBD2 might be the D (5 bases). The CDR3 is 13 residues long. CDR1 is SEHNR, CDR2 FQNEAQ, per germline (reference sequence). V lost 5 bases, J lost 3 bases, and 11 bases lay in between. The CDR3 is CASSPGGSYEQYF. DNA for the CDR3: TGTGCCAGCAGCCCGGGTGGGAGCTACGAGCAGTACTTC.

This clone was counted once. The rearrangement uses TRBV19 and TRBJ2-3; D perhaps matches TRBD1 (7 bases). CDR3 length equals 12 residues. V was pared by 5 bases and J by 6 bases, with 9 bases between. Per the germline V gene, CDR1 is LNHDA and CDR2 is SQIVND (reference sequence). The DNA for the CDR3 is TGTGCCAGTAGTCCAGGGGGGGATACGCAGTATTTT. It translates to CASSPGGDTQYF.

The chain carries TRBV15 and TRBJ2-7, with TRBD2 matching 13 bases. Germline loops: CDR1 LNHNV, CDR2 YYDKDF (reference sequence). Losses at the gene ends were 2 bases for V and 0 bases for J; bases not matched to a gene: 7. This CDR3 region has 18 residues. CDR3 sequence (DNA): TGTGCCACCAGCAGACCGGGACTAGCGGGATTAAGCTCCTACGAGCAGTACTTC. As protein: CATSRPGLAGLSSYEQYF.

For this clone: This same CDR3 is encoded by further DNA sequences in the sample. This chain joins TRBV18 and TRBJ2-7; tentatively, D is TRBD1 (5 bases). Germline lookup yields CDR1 KGHSH and CDR2 LQKENI. V lost 3 bases and J lost 0, with 9 bases in between. The CDR3 has 14 amino acids. This CDR3 is CASSPSQGSYEQYF. CDR3 nucleotides: TGTGCCAGCTCACCCTCCCAGGGCTCCTACGAGCAGTACTTC.

The chain joins TRBV2 to TRBJ1-4; 10 nucleotides match TRBD1. The CDR3 runs to 16 residues. In germline, CDR1 is SNHLY, CDR2 FYNNEI. The V segment lost 5 bases and the J segment 0 bases; nucleotides outside the gene matches: 3. The CDR3 nucleotides read TGTGCCAGCAGTCGGGACAGGGGAGCAACTAATGAAAAACTGTTTTTT. It is translated as CASSRDRGATNEKLFF.

The V call is TRBV7-2, the J call TRBJ2-7; D is perhaps TRBD1 (6 bases). Trimming stripped 2 bases from V and 0 bases from J, with 11 bases between. CDR3 length: 15 residues. Germline CDR1 SGHTA, CDR2 FQGNSA. The CDR3 spells CASSLLTGISYEQYF. The CDR3 DNA is TGTGCCAGCAGCTTACTTACAGGGATCTCCTACGAGCAGTACTTC. Full variable domain (remainder filled in from reference TRBV7-2 and TRBJ2-7): GAGVSQSPSNKVTEKGKDVELRCDPISGHTALYWYRQSLGQGLEFLIYFQGNSAPDKSGLPSDRFSAERTGGSVSTLTIQRTQQEDSAVYLCASSLLTGISYEQYFGPGTRLTVT.

V and J are TRBV4-2 and TRBJ1-2, with D possibly being TRBD1 (6 bases). V was shortened by 1 base and J by 7 bases, with 13 bases between the two germline ends. In germline, CDR1 is LGHNA, CDR2 YNFKEQ. This CDR3 has 14 amino acids. The CDR3 protein is CASSQVSGGFGYTF. In DNA form, the CDR3 reads TGTGCCAGCAGCCAAGTTTCGGGGGGCTTTGGCTACACCTTC.

J is TRBJ2-1 and V is TRBV7-3, with 9 bases identical to TRBD1. The germline V gene has CDR1 SGHTA and CDR2 FQGTGA. Trimming removed 5 bases from V and 2 bases from J; junction bases left unmatched: 4. CDR3 size: 15 residues. CDR3 loop: CASSPGQGTYNEQFF. CDR3 nucleotide sequence: TGTGCCAGCAGCCCCGGACAGGGGACCTACAATGAGCAGTTCTTC.

On this clone: Other DNA sequences in this sample translate to the same CDR3. J is TRBJ2-7 and V is TRBV7-9; D not resolved. CDR3 length equals 12 residues. The V end lost 5 bases, the J end lost 0 bases, and 5 bases lay between the germline ends. Germline CDR1 and CDR2: SEHNR and FQNEAQ (reference sequence). The CDR3 loop is CASSPPSYEQYF. CDR3 DNA sequence: TGTGCCAGCAGCCCTCCCTCCTACGAGCAGTACTTC.

A note on this clone: This sample includes further DNA sequences coding for the same CDR3. This sequence joins TRBV5-1 and TRBJ1-1, with D possibly matching TRBD1 (5 bases). The CDR3 extends over 14 amino acids. V lost 0 bases and J lost 4, with 10 bases in between. Germline values: CDR1 SGHRS, CDR2 YFSETQ. The CDR3 region has the DNA TGCGCCAGCAGCTTGGTGGGGGAAGGCACTGAAGCTTTCTTT. As protein: CASSLVGEGTEAFF.

The V gene is TRBV5-4, the J gene TRBJ2-7, with 10 bases that match TRBD1. From germline, CDR1 is SGHNT and CDR2 YYREEE (reference sequence). V gave up 4 bases and J gave up 5 bases; unmatched junction bases: 9. This CDR3 contains 15 residues. The CDR3 spells CASSRDRGRSDEQYF. The CDR3 DNA reads TGTGCCAGCAGCCGTGACAGGGGGCGATCGGACGAGCAGTACTTC.

The chain has TRBV28 and TRBJ2-5; the D gene is possibly TRBD2 (5 bases). The germline V gene has CDR1 MDHEN and CDR2 SYDVKM. The CDR3 length is 11 residues. The V end was cut by 4 bases, the J end by 7 bases, with 7 bases between. This CDR3 reads CASSSGRTQYF. CDR3 DNA: TGTGCCAGCAGTTCTGGGAGGACCCAGTACTTC.

The V and J genes are TRBV6-1 and TRBJ1-3; D uncertain. Germline values: CDR1 MNHNS, CDR2 SASEGT. The CDR3 runs to 13 residues. With 4 bases removed from V and 1 base from J, the gap between germline ends came to 5 bases. DNA for the CDR3: TGTGCCAGCAGTGGGAGATCTGGAAACACCATATATTTT. Translated, it gives CASSGRSGNTIYF.